This T cell receptor beta chain stems from a study of blood T cell repertoires in COVID-19. The wider study: The study drew acute and convalescent COVID-19 samples from the United States, Italy and Spain.

Living in about 25 US areas, the participants were between about 18 and 90 years of age. Donors were grouped by their self-reported clinical history. In germline, CDR1 is SEHNR, CDR2 FQNEAQ (reference sequence). There are 15 residues in the CDR3. Trimming pared 1 base from V and 1 base from J, leaving 9 bases between. Assay used: immunoSEQ multiplex PCR; TCRdb lists only in-frame clones, some missing. Here the sample spans about 400,000 clones, about 90% being singletons. The sequenced sample consisted of PBMCs or T cells enriched from blood (not recorded which). The gene calls are TRBV7-9 and TRBJ2-3; D is perhaps TRBD1 (6 bases). The clonotype comes from a woman in her thirties who had recovered from COVID-19. CDR3 sequence reads: CASSLGGPGTDTQYF. The CDR3 DNA reads as TGTGCCAGCAGCTTAGGGGGGCCAGGCACAGATACGCAGTATTTT. The full variable domain, its missing parts supplied by reference TRBV7-9 and TRBJ2-3, is DTGVSQNPRHKITKRGQNVTFRCDPISEHNRLYWYRQTLGQGPEFLTYFQNEAQLEKSRLLSDRFSAERPKGSFSTLEIQRTEQGDSAMYLCASSLGGPGTDTQYFGPGTRLTVL.